This record concerns one T cell receptor beta chain sequence. There are 15 residues in the CDR3. In germline, CDR1 is LGHNA, CDR2 YNFKEQ. V lost 4 bases and J 5 bases, leaving 15 bases between the germline ends. Data came from immunoSEQ multiplex PCR; TCRdb stores just in-frame clones and leaves some out. The sample shows 80,000 to 100,000 clones, roughly nine tenths of them seen only once. This record comes from a study of blood T cell repertoires in COVID-19. Study information: Sample material is recorded as cDNA or gDNA derived from T cells, B-cell-depleted T cells, or PBMCs.

What was sequenced was peripheral blood. The sequence was collected from a human donor with active COVID-19. The donor label of this sample is uncertain. The chain employs TRBV4-2 and TRBJ1-5, with unresolved D. Here the CDR3 reads CASSREGRIDQPQHF. CDR3 in DNA: TGTGCCAGCAGCCGGGAGGGAAGGATCGATCAGCCCCAGCATTTT.